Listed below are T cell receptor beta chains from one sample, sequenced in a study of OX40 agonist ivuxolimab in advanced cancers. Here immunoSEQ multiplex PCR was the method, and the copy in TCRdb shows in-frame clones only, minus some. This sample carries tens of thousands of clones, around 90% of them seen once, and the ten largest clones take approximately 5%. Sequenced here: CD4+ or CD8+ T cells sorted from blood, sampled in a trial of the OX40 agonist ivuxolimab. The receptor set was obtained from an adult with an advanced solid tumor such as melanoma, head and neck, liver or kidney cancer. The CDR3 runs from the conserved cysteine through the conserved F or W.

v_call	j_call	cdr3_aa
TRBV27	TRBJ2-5	CASSSMGGPFGETQYF
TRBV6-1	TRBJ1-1	CASSVGQALGGTEAFF
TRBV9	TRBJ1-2	CASSPRDSSKTFYGYTF
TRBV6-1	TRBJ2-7	CAILSPAGLTGEQYF
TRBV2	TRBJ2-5	CASVRLAGVQETQYF
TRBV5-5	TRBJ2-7	CASSRQGLNEQYF
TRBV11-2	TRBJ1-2	CASSLGYGYTF
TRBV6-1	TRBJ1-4	CASSAQRTAEKLFF
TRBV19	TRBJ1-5	CASSIDEFTINSNQPQHF
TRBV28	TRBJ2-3	CASTQQAGPTDTQYF
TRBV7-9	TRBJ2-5	CASSSGARPGEQYF
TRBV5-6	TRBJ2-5	CASTPTSGAGTQYF